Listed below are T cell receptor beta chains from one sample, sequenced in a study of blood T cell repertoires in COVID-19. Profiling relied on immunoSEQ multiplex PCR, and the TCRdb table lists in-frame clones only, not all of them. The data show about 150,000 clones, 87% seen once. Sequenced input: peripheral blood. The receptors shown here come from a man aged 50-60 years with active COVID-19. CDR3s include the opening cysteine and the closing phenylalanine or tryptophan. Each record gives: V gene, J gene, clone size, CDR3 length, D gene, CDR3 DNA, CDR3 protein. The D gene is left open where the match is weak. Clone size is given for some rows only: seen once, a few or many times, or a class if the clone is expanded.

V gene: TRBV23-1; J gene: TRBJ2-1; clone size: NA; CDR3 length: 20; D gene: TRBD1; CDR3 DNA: TGCGCCAGCAGTCAATCGCTGACAGGGGGCTCAACCAAGGGGTACAATGAGCAGTTCTTC; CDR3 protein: CASSQSLTGGSTKGYNEQFF
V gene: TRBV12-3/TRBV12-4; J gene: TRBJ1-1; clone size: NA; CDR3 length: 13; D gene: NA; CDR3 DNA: TGTGCCAGCAGTTTACACAGTGACACTGAAGCTTTCTTT; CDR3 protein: CASSLHSDTEAFF
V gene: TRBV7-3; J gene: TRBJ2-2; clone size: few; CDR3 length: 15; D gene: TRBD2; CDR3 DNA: TGTGCCAGCAGCTTAAGCGGGGGGAACACCGGGGAGCTGTTTTTT; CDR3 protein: CASSLSGGNTGELFF
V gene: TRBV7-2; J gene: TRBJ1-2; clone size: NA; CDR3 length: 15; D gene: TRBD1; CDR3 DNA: TGTGCCAGCAGCCCACGGACAGGTGCCAACTATGGCTACACCTTC; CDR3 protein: CASSPRTGANYGYTF
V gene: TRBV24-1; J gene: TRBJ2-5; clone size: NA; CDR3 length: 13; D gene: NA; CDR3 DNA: TGTGCCACCAGTGATGAAAAGGGGGAGACCCAGTACTTC; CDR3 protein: CATSDEKGETQYF
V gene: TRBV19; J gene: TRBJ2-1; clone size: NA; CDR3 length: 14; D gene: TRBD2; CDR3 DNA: TGTGCCAGTAGTATCGGGACTAGGGGTCGCGAGCAGTTCTTC; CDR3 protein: CASSIGTRGREQFF
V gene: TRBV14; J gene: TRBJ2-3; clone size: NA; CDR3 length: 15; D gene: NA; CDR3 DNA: TGTGCCAGCACCCAAGGCCCCGGCGGTGGAGATACGCAGTATTTT; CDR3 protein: CASTQGPGGGDTQYF
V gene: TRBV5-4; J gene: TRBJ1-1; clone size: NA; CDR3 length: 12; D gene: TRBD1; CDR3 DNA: TGTGCCAGCAGCCCCCGGGACAGTGAAGCTTTCTTT; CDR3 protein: CASSPRDSEAFF
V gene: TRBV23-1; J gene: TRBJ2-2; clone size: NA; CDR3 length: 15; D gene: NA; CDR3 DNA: TGCGCCAGCACCGCGGCAGGGGCGAGGACCGGGGAGCTGTTTTTT; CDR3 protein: CASTAAGARTGELFF
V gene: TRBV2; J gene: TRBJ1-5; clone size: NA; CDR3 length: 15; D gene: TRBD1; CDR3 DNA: TGTGCCAGCAGGGCTCGGGACAGGGGAAATCAGCCCCAGCATTTT; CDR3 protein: CASRARDRGNQPQHF
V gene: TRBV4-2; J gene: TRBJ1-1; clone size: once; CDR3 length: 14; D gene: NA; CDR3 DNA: TGTGCCAGCAGCCAAGATCGGGGGAACACTGAAGCTTTCTTT; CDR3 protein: CASSQDRGNTEAFF
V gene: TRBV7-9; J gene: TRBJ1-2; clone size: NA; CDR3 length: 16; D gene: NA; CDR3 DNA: TGTGCCAGCAGCTTAATATCGGGGGTCCTTAACTATGGCTACACCTTC; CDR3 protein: CASSLISGVLNYGYTF
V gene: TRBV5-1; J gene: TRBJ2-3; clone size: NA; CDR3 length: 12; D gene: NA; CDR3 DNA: TGCGCCAGCAGTCGTTCCCTAGATACGCAGTATTTT; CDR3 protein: CASSRSLDTQYF
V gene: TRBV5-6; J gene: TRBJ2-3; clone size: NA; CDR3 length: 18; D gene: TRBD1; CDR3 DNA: TGTGCCAGCAGCTTTGGGATAGACAGGGTGGAAAGCCCAGATACGCAGTATTTT; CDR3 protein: CASSFGIDRVESPDTQYF
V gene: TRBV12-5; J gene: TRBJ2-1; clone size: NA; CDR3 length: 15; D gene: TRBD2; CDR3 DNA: TGTGCTTGGGGCGGTAGCGGGGGGGCATGGAATGAGCAGTTCTTC; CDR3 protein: CAWGGSGGAWNEQFF
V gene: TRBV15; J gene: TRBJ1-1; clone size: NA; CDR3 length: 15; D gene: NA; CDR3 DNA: TGTGCCACCAGCAGAGATTCCGGGGGGGGCACTGAAGCTTTCTTT; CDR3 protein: CATSRDSGGGTEAFF
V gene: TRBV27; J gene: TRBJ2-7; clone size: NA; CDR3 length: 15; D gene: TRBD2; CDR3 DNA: TGTGCCAGCAGTTTAGTGAGCGGGGGGGCTTCCGAGCAGTACTTC; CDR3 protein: CASSLVSGGASEQYF
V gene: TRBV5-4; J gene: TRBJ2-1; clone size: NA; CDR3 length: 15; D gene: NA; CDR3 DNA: TGTGCCAGCAGCCCCGCGGGGAACATAAACAATGAGCAGTTCTTC; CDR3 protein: CASSPAGNINNEQFF
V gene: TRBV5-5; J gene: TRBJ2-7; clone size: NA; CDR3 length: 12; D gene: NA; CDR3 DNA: TGTGCCAGCAGCTTGGCCAACAGGGAGCAGTACTTC; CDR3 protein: CASSLANREQYF